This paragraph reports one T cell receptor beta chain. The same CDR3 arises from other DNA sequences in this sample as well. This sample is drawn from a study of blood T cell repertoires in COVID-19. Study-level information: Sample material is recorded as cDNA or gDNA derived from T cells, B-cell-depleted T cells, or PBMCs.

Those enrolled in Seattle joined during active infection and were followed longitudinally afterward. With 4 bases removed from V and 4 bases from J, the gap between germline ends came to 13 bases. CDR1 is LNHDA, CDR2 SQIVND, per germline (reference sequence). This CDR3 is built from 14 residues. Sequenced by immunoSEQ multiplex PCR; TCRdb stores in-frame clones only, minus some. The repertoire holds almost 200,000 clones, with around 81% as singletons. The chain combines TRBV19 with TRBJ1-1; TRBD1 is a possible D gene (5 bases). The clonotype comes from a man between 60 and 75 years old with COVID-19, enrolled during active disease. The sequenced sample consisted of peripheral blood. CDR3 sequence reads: CASSSQGGGTEAFF. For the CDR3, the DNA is TGTGCCAGTAGTAGTCAGGGAGGTGGCACTGAAGCTTTCTTT.